One and the same sample provided the 7 T cell receptor beta chains below, sequenced in a study of shared clonotypes between healthy human individuals. Some clones are missing from TCRdb's copy, which holds only in-frame ones; the method was immunoSEQ multiplex PCR. Seen here are a few million clones, just over 90% observed once, and the top ten hold over 0.12%. Sequences were obtained from naive CD4+ T cells sorted from blood. This sample's subset: CD45RA+ positively selected. These receptors all come from a man aged 18 to 29 in good health.

The chain employs TRBV4-3 and TRBJ2-7, with 9 bases identical to TRBD1. V shed 4 bases and J 3 bases; nucleotides not matched to a gene: 10. The CDR3 contains 16 residues. Germline values: CDR1 LGHNA, CDR2 YSLEER. CDR3 nucleotide sequence: TGCGCCAGCAGCCTAAGGACCTGGGACAGGGACTACGAGCAGTACTTC. It is translated as CASSLRTWDRDYEQYF.

A single count supports this clone. This sequence joins TRBV4-1 and TRBJ2-7, with D hard to call. The V and J ends lost 4 bases and 3 bases respectively, with 13 bases between them. CDR3 size: 14 residues. In germline, CDR1 is MGHRA, CDR2 YSYEKL. The CDR3 here is CASSPRSLFYEQYF. The CDR3 DNA reads as TGCGCCAGCAGCCCACGGTCTTTATTCTACGAGCAGTACTTC.

The chain links TRBV30 to TRBJ2-5; D is unclear. Germline loops: CDR1 GTSNPN, CDR2 SVGIG (reference sequence). V was cut by 5 bases and J by 1 base, with 11 bases left in between. CDR3 size: 13 residues. CDR3 in DNA: TGTGCCTGGGCGCGGCGACTCCAAGAGACCCAGTACTTC. This encodes CAWARRLQETQYF.

The rearrangement joins TRBV2 to TRBJ2-3; possibly TRBD1 or TRBD2 for D (5 bases each). This CDR3 contains 14 residues. The germline V and J ends were trimmed by 4 bases and 4 bases, with 12 bases remaining between them. Germline V CDR1 and CDR2: SNHLY, FYNNEI. CDR3 sequence: CASSGGASSDTQYF. In DNA, the CDR3 is TGTGCCAGCAGTGGTGGGGCTAGCTCAGATACGCAGTATTTT.

This clone was observed once. The CDR3 coding sequence is TGTGCCAGCGGGTCTAGCGGGAGCGGGGATACGCAGTATTTT. It is translated as CASGSSGSGDTQYF. The J gene is TRBJ2-3, the V gene TRBV7-9; TRBD2 matches 10 bases. Germline CDR1 SEHNR, CDR2 FQNEAQ (reference sequence). V lost 8 bases and J lost 6; bases outside the gene matches: 8. The CDR3 extends over 14 amino acids.

The chain combines TRBV6-6 with TRBJ2-5; 7 positions match TRBD2. V was clipped by 6 bases and J by 5 bases; unmatched bases: 12. The CDR3 length is 15 residues. The germline CDR1 and CDR2 sequences are MNHNY and SVGAGI (reference sequence). CDR3 protein: CASSPPPGRDETQYF. Written as DNA, the CDR3 is TGTGCCAGCAGCCCTCCCCCGGGGAGGGACGAGACCCAGTACTTC.

V and J are TRBV6-8 and TRBJ2-1; 8 positions agree with TRBD2. J lost 3 bases, V lost 2 bases, and 15 bases had no gene match. Germline values: CDR1 MNHGY, CDR2 SAAAGT. This CDR3 has 19 amino acids. CDR3 sequence: CASSYPQTGREVRYNEQFF. CDR3 in DNA: TGTGCCAGCAGTTACCCACAAACGGGGCGGGAGGTTCGCTACAATGAGCAGTTCTTC.